This entry is about one T cell receptor beta chain. The target antigen is unknown. The sample belongs to a study of T cell responses to AZD1222 COVID-19 vaccine. Study-level findings and limits: Donors, mostly white British, included more females; clonal diversity was possibly underestimated.

TCRdb keeps only in-frame clones here, not all; method: immunoSEQ multiplex PCR. The sample records approximately 84,000 clones, over 75% being singletons. V trimming: 10 bases; J trimming: 8 bases; junction bases outside the gene matches: 16. CDR1 is MNHEY and CDR2 is SMNVEV in the germline V gene (reference sequence). The CDR3 is 15 amino acids. The chain recombines TRBV27 with TRBJ2-1; TRBD1 matches 8 bases. The sequencing used peripheral blood, collected on day 0 of AZD1222 vaccination. This receptor was obtained from an adult in good health. The CDR3, as DNA: TGTGCCACCCGGTCATCCAGGACAGGGTTGTATGAGCAGTTCTTC. Translating gives CATRSSRTGLYEQFF.